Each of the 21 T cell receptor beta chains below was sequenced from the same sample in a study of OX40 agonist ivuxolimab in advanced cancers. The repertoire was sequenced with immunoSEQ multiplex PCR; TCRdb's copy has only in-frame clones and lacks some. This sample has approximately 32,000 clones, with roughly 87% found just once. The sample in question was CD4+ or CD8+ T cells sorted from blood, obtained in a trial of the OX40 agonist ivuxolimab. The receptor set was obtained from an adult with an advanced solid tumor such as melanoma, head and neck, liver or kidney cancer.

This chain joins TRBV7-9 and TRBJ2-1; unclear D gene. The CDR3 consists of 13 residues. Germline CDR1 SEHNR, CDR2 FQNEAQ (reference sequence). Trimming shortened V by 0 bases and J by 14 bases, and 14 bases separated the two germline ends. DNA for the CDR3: TGTGCCAGCAGCTTAGCTTTTGGCCCCTGGAAGTTCTTC. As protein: CASSLAFGPWKFF.

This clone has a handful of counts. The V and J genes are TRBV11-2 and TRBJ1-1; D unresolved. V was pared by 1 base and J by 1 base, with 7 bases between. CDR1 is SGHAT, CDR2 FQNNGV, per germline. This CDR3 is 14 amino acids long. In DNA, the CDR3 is TGTGCCAGCAGCTTAGTCTTTCGGAACACTGAAGCTTTCTTT. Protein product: CASSLVFRNTEAFF.

CDR3 coding DNA: TGTGCCAGCTCACCACGCCAGCGCGGAGGGATAGACACAGATACGCAGTATTTT. Protein product: CASSPRQRGGIDTDTQYF. The chain employs TRBV18 and TRBJ2-3, with D perhaps matching TRBD2 (6 bases). Germline V gene sequence: CDR1 KGHSH, CDR2 LQKENI. The CDR3 loop spans 18 amino acids. V gave up 1 base and J gave up 2 bases, with 19 bases separating them.

The CDR3 DNA is TGTGCCAGCATGAGCGAGGAGACCCAGTACTTC. Its translation is CASMSEETQYF. This chain uses TRBV2 with TRBJ2-5; no firm D call. The CDR3 has 11 residues. CDR1 SNHLY and CDR2 FYNNEI come from the germline V gene. The V gene lost 7 bases and the J gene lost 5 bases, with 8 bases spanning the gap.

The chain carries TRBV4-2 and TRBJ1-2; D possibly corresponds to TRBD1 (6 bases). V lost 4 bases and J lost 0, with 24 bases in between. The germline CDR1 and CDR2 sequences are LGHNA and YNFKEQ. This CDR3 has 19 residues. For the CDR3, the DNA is TGTGCCAGCAGCCGCTCCCCCTGGGGGGGGAGGGGGGCTAACTATGGCTACACCTTC. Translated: CASSRSPWGGRGANYGYTF.

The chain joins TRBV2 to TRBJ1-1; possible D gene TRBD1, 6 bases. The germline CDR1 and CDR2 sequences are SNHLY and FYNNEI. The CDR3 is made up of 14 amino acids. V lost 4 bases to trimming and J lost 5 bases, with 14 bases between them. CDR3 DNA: TGTGCCAGCAGTGGTGGGGGCTTTGGGACTGAAGCTTTCTTT. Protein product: CASSGGGFGTEAFF. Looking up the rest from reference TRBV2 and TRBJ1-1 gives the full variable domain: EPEVTQTPSHQVTQMGQEVILRCVPISNHLYFYWYRQILGQKVEFLVSFYNNEISEKSEIFDDQFSVERPDGSNFTLKIRSTKLEDSAMYFCASSGGGFGTEAFFGQGTRLTVV.

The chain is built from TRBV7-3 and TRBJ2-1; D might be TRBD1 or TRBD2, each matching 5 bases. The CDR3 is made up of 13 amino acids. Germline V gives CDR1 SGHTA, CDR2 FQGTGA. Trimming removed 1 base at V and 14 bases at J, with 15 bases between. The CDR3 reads CASSLIFGAREFF. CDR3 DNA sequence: TGTGCCAGCAGCTTAATTTTCGGGGCTCGTGAGTTCTTC.

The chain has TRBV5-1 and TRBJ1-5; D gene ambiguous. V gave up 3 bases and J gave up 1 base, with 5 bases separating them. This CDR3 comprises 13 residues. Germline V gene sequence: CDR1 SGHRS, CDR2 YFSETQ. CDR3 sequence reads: CASSSGSNQPQHF. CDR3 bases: TGCGCCAGCAGCTCGGGAAGCAATCAGCCCCAGCATTTT.

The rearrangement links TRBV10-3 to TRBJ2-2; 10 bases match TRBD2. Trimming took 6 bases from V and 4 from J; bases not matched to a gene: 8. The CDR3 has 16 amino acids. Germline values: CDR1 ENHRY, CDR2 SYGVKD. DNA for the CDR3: TGTGCCATCAGACCCGGGACTAGCGCGGGCACCGGGGAGCTGTTTTTT. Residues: CAIRPGTSAGTGELFF.

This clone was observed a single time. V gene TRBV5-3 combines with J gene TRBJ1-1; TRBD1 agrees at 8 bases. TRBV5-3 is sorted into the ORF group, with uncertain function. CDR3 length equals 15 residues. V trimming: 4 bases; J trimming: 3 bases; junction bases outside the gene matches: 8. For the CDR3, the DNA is TGTGCCAGAAGCATCTCGGACAGGGTGGACACTGAAGCTTTCTTT. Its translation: CARSISDRVDTEAFF.

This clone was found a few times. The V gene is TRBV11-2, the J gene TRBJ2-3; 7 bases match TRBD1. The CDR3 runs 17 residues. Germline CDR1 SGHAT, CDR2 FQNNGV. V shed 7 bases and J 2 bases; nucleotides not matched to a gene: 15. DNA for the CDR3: TGTGCCAGCATAAGAGGGGGCCTCTCGGGTTACACAGATACGCAGTATTTT. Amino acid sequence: CASIRGGLSGYTDTQYF.

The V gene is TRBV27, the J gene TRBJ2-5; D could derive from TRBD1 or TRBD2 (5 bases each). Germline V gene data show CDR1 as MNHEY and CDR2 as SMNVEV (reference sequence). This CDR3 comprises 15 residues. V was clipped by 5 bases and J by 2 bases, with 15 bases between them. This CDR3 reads CASSPPGTAQETQYF. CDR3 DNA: TGTGCCAGCAGTCCCCCTGGGACGGCTCAAGAGACCCAGTACTTC.

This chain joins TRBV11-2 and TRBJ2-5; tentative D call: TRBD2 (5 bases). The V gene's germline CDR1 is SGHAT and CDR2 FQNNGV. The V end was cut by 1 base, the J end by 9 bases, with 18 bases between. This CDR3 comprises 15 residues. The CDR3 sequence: CASSLVRAFQDPQYF. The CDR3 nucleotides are TGTGCCAGCAGCTTAGTGAGGGCCTTCCAAGATCCCCAGTACTTC.

CDR3 sequence (DNA): TGTGCCAGCAGCTTAGTGGTAGGGCCGGAGTATTTT. This codes for CASSLVVGPEYF. The genes are TRBV11-2 and TRBJ2-3; D ambiguous. Trimming left V 1 base short and J 13 bases short, with 12 bases between. The CDR3 contains 12 residues. Germline CDR1 and CDR2: SGHAT and FQNNGV.

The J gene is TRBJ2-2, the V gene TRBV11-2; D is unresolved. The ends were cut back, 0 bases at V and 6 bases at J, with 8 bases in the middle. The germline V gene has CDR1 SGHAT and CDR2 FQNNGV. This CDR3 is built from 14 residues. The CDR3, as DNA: TGTGCCAGCAGCTTAGATAGGGCACCCGGGGAGCTGTTTTTT. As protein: CASSLDRAPGELFF.

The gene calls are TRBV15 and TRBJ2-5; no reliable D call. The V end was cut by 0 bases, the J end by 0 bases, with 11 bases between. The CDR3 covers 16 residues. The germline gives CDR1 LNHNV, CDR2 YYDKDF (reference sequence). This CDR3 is CATSRDPRYYQETQYF. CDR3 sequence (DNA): TGTGCCACCAGCAGAGATCCGCGCTACTACCAAGAGACCCAGTACTTC.

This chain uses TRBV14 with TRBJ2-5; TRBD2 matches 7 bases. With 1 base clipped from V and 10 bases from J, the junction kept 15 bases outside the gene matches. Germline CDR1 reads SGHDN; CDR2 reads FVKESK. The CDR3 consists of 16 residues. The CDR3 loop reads CASSQVRPSGNPDQYF. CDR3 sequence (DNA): TGTGCCAGCAGCCAAGTGAGGCCTAGCGGAAACCCCGACCAGTACTTC.

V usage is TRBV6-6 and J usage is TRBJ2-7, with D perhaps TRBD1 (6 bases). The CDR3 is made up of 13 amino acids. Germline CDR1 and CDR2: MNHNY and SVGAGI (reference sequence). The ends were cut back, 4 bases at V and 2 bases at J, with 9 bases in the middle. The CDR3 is CASSWDIAYEQYF. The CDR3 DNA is TGTGCCAGCAGTTGGGACATCGCCTACGAGCAGTACTTC.

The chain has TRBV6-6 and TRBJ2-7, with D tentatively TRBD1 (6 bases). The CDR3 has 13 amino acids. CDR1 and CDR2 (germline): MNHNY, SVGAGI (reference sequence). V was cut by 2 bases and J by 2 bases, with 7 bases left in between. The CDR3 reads CASSYPGAYEQYF. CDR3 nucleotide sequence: TGTGCCAGCAGTTACCCAGGGGCCTACGAGCAGTACTTC.

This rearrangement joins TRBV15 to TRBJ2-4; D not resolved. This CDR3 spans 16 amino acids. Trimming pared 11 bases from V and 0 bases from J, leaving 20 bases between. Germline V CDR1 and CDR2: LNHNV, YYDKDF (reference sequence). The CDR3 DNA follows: TGTGCCGGTCTGACGGGCCCCGACCTAGCCAAAAACATTCAGTACTTC. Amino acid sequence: CAGLTGPDLAKNIQYF. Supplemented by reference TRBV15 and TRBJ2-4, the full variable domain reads DAMVIQNPRYQVTQFGKPVTLSCSQTLNHNVMYWYQQKSSQAPKLLFHYYDKDFNNEADTPDNFQSRRPNTSFCFLDIRSPGLGDTAMYLCAGLTGPDLAKNIQYFGAGTRLSVL.

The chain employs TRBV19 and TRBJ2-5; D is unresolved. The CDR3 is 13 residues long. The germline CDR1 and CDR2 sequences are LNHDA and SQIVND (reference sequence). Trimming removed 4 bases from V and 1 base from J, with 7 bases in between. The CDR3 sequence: CASSTTFQETQYF. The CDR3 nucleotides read TGTGCCAGTAGTACGACCTTCCAAGAGACCCAGTACTTC.